This TCR beta chain is from a study of blood T cell repertoires in COVID-19. Authors' data handling: Nucleated cell number was recorded as an estimate derived from reference gene primer amplification. The assay was immunoSEQ multiplex PCR, and TCRdb's table has in-frame clones only and misses some. D and trimming were read from the DNA, whereas the V and J calls and clone size are those reported in that table. The profile shows about 130,000 clones, around 88% of them singletons. V lost 4 bases, J lost 1 base, and 7 bases lay in between. There are 13 residues in the CDR3. Germline V CDR1 and CDR2: KGHSH, LQKENI. Concerning this clone itself: The identical CDR3 is also encoded by other nucleotide sequences in the sample.

The material sequenced was peripheral blood. The rearrangement links TRBV18 to TRBJ1-1, with D tentatively TRBD1 (5 bases). This clonotype was sampled from a human donor in a cohort sampled during active COVID-19. In nucleotides, the CDR3 is TGTGCCAGCTCACTCGACAGGAACACTGAAGCTTTCTTT. This gives the protein CASSLDRNTEAFF.